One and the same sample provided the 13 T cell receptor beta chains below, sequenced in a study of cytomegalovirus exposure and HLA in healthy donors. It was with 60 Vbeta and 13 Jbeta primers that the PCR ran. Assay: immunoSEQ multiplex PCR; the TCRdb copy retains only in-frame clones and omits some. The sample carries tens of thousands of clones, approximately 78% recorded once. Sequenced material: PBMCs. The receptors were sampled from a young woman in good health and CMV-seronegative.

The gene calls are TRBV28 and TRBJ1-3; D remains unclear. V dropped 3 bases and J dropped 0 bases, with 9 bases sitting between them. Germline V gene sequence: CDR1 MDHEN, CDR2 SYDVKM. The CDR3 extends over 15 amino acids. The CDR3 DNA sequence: TGTGCCAGCAGTTTTATTCCAGACTCTGGAAACACCATATATTTT. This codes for CASSFIPDSGNTIYF.

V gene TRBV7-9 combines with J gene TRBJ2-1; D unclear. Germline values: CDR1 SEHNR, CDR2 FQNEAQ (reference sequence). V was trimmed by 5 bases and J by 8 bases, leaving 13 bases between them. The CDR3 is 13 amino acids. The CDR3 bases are TGTGCCAGCAGCCCCTACCCTATTGATGAGCAGTTCTTC. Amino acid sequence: CASSPYPIDEQFF.

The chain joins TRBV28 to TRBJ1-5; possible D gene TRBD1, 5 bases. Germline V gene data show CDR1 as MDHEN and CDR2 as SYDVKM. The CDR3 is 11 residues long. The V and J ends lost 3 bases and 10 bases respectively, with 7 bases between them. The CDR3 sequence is CASSLGGPQHF. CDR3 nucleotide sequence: TGTGCCAGCAGTTTGGGGGGTCCCCAGCATTTT.

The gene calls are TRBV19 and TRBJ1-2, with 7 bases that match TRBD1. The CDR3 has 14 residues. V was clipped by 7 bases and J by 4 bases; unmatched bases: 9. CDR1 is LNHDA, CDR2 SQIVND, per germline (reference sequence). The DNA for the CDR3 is TGTGCCAGTAAGGGGGCAGGTCTATTCTATGGCTACACCTTC. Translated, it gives CASKGAGLFYGYTF.

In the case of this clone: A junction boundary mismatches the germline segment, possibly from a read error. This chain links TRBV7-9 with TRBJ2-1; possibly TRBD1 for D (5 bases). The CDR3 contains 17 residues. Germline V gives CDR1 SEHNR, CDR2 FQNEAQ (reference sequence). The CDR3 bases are TGTTCCAGCAGCTTACGTTGGCAGGGAAAATCCTACAATGAGCAGTTCTTC. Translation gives CSSSLRWQGKSYNEQFF. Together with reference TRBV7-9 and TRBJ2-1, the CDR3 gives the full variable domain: DTGVSQNPRHKITKRGQNVTFRCDPISEHNRLYWYRQTLGQGPEFLTYFQNEAQLEKSRLLSDRFSAERPKGSFSTLEIQRTEQGDSAMYLCSSSLRWQGKSYNEQFFGPGTRLTVL.

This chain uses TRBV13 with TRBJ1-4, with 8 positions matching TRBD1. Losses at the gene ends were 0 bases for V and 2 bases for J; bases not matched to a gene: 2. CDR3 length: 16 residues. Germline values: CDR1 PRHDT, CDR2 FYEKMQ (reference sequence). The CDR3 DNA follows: TGTGCCAGCAGCTTAGGTCAGGGGGCGACTAATGAAAAACTGTTTTTT. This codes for CASSLGQGATNEKLFF.

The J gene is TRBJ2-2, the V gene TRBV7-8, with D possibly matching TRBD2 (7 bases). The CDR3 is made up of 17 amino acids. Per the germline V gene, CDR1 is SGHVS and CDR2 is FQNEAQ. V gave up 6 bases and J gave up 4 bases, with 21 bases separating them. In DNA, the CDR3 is TGTGCCAGCAGTTCCGGGGGGCGGCGGGGGAGCACCGGGGAGCTGTTTTTT. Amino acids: CASSSGGRRGSTGELFF.

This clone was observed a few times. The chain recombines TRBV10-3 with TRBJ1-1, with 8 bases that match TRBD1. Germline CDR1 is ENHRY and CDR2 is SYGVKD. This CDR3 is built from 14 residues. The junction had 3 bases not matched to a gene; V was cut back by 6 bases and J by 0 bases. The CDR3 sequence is CAIRGQVMNTEAFF. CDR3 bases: TGTGCCATCAGGGGACAGGTTATGAACACTGAAGCTTTCTTT.

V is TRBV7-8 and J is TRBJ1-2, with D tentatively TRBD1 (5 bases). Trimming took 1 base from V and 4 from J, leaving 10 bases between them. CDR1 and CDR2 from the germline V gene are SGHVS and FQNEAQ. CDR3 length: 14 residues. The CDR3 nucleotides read TGTGCCAGCAGCTTAGATCGGGGGGTCTATGGCTACACCTTC. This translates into CASSLDRGVYGYTF.

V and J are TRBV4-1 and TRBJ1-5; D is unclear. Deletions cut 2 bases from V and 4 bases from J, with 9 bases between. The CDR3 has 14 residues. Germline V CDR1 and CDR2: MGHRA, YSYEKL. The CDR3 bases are TGCGCCAGCAGCCAATGGCCGGGGAATCAGCCCCAGCATTTT. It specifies CASSQWPGNQPQHF.

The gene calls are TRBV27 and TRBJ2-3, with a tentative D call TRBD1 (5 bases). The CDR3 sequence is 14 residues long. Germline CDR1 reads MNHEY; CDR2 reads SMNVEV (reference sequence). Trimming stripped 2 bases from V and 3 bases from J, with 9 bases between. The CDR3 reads CASSLLGATDTQYF. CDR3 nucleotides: TGTGCCAGCAGTTTACTTGGGGCAACAGATACGCAGTATTTT.

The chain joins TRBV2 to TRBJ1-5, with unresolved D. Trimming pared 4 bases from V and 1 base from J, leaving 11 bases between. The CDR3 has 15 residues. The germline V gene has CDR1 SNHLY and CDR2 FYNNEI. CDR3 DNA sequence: TGTGCCAGCAGTGTCGCCAGACAAAGCAATCAGCCCCAGCATTTT. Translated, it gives CASSVARQSNQPQHF. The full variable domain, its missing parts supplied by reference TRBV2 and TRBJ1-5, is EPEVTQTPSHQVTQMGQEVILRCVPISNHLYFYWYRQILGQKVEFLVSFYNNEISEKSEIFDDQFSVERPDGSNFTLKIRSTKLEDSAMYFCASSVARQSNQPQHFGDGTRLSIL.

The CDR3 region is CASKKGDSGNTIYF. CDR3 sequence (DNA): TGTGCCAGTAAGAAGGGGGACTCTGGAAACACCATATATTTT. The chain recombines TRBV19 with TRBJ1-3, with D perhaps TRBD1 (6 bases). This CDR3 has 14 amino acids. Between the trimmed V and J ends, which lost 7 bases and 0 bases, there was a span of 10 bases. Germline assignment: CDR1 LNHDA and CDR2 SQIVND (reference sequence).